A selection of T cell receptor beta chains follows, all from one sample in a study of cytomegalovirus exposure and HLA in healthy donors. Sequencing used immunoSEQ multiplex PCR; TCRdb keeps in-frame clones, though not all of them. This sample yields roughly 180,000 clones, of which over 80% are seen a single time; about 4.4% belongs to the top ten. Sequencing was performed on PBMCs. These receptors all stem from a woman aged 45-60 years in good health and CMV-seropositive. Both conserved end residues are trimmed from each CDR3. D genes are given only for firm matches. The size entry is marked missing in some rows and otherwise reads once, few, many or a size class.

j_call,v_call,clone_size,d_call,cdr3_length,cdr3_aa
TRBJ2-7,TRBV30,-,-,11,AWSRDTDYEQY
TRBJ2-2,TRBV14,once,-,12,ASASSPNTGELF
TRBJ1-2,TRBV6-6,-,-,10,ASYGGGYGYT
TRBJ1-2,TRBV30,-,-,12,AWSVGAARPGYT
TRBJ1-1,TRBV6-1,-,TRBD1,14,ASSEVPGQGNTEAF
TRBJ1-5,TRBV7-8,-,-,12,ASSLGGRDQPQH
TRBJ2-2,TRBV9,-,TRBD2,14,ASSVRSGGPSGELF
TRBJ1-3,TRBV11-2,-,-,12,ASNLQESRNTIY
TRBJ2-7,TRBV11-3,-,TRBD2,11,ASSPSGSVEQY
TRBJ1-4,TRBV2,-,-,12,ASTDSSTNEKLF